This passage covers 22 T cell receptor beta chains from one sample sequenced in a study of chemoradiotherapy in HPV16-positive cancers. The repertoire was sequenced with immunoSEQ multiplex PCR; TCRdb's copy has only in-frame clones and lacks some. This sample yields 9,500 to 15,000 clones, of which 55% to 75% are seen a single time; 8.3% belongs to the top ten. This sample was obtained from a patient who underwent chemoradiotherapy. These receptors were obtained from a human donor with HPV-associated anogenital cancer.

The chain carries TRBV6-1 and TRBJ1-2; maybe TRBD1 (6 bases). There are 14 residues in the CDR3. Trimming left V 6 bases short and J 5 bases short, with 16 bases between. From germline, CDR1 is MNHNS and CDR2 SASEGT. The CDR3 DNA is TGTGCCAGCAGCCGAGGGGGAGAGGGTTATGGCTACACCTTC. Protein: CASSRGGEGYGYTF.

The chain couples TRBV28 to TRBJ2-1; the match to TRBD1 covers 7 bases. CDR1 and CDR2 (germline): MDHEN, SYDVKM. This CDR3 has 16 amino acids. J gave up 4 bases and V 6 bases, and 12 bases lay outside the gene matches. The CDR3 spells CASSPPQGLSYNEQFF. The CDR3 region has the DNA TGTGCCAGCAGCCCCCCACAGGGGCTTTCTTACAATGAGCAGTTCTTC.

This clone was seen a few times. The V gene is TRBV6-1, the J gene TRBJ2-1; 7 bases are shared with TRBD2. Germline lookup yields CDR1 MNHNS and CDR2 SASEGT. The CDR3 is made up of 17 amino acids. V was clipped by 2 bases and J by 6 bases; unmatched bases: 13. The CDR3 nucleotides read TGTGCCAGCAGTGAACTACGCGGAGCGGGACGAAGCAATGAGCAGTTCTTC. This codes for CASSELRGAGRSNEQFF.

This clone was counted only a few times. The chain links TRBV11-2 to TRBJ2-7, with 9 bases fitting TRBD1. With V trimmed by 5 bases and J by 6 bases, 8 bases remained unmatched. The germline gives CDR1 SGHAT, CDR2 FQNNGV. This CDR3 is 14 amino acids long. CDR3 amino acids: CASSIAGTGREQYF. In DNA form, the CDR3 reads TGTGCCAGCAGCATCGCCGGGACAGGGCGCGAGCAGTACTTC.

The rearrangement joins TRBV6-6 to TRBJ2-3, with D possibly being TRBD2 (7 bases). Germline V CDR1 and CDR2: MNHNY, SVGAGI (reference sequence). The length of the CDR3 is 16 residues. Trimming took 7 bases from V and 8 from J, leaving 25 bases between them. CDR3 DNA: TGTGCCAGCATGAAAGGAGGGGGGCTAGCGGCTCCTACGCAGTATTTT. It is translated as CASMKGGGLAAPTQYF.

Only a few counts were recorded for this clone. This chain joins TRBV27 and TRBJ1-2, with 8 bases fitting TRBD1. The length of the CDR3 is 14 residues. CDR1 and CDR2 from the germline V gene are MNHEY and SMNVEV (reference sequence). The ends lost 2 bases at V and 2 bases at J; junction bases unmatched: 1. CDR3 sequence reads: CASSLHRGNYGYTF. The CDR3 DNA follows: TGTGCCAGCAGTTTACACAGGGGGAACTATGGCTACACCTTC.

This CDR3 is CASRTGDEQYF. CDR3 sequence (DNA): TGTGCCAGCAGAACAGGGGACGAGCAGTACTTC. The genes are TRBV2 and TRBJ2-7, with 7 bases fitting TRBD1. V shed 6 bases, J shed 5 bases, and the junction held 1 base outside the gene matches. The CDR3 is made up of 11 amino acids. Germline CDR1 SNHLY, CDR2 FYNNEI.

The gene calls are TRBV29-1 and TRBJ1-2, with TRBD1 as a possible D gene (6 bases). The V gene's germline CDR1 is SQVTM and CDR2 ANQGSEA. Between the trimmed V and J ends, which lost 7 bases and 2 bases, there was a span of 11 bases. This CDR3 has 12 amino acids. Written as DNA, the CDR3 is TGCAGCGGGAATCAGGGGAACTATGGCTACACCTTC. It translates to CSGNQGNYGYTF.

The genes are TRBV10-3 and TRBJ1-2, with D unclear. The V end lost 5 bases, the J end lost 1 base, and 11 bases lay between the germline ends. This CDR3 spans 14 amino acids. Germline-derived CDR1 and CDR2 are ENHRY and SYGVKD. In DNA, the CDR3 is TGTGCCATCAGTCCCGACGGCAATAACTATGGCTACACCTTC. Its protein product is CAISPDGNNYGYTF.

This clone was counted a single time. V is TRBV7-3 and J is TRBJ1-1; D perhaps matches TRBD1 (5 bases). Germline loops: CDR1 SGHTA, CDR2 FQGTGA. The CDR3 contains 15 residues. Trimming stripped 5 bases from V and 5 bases from J, with 18 bases between. The CDR3 nucleotides are TGTGCCAGCAGCATATCCGGGACCGCCGGGACTGAAGCTTTCTTT. Its protein is CASSISGTAGTEAFF.

The V call is TRBV4-1, the J call TRBJ1-4; TRBD1 agrees at 8 bases. The CDR3 has 16 amino acids. V lost 5 bases and J lost 6; bases outside the gene matches: 11. From germline, CDR1 is MGHRA and CDR2 YSYEKL. Here the CDR3 reads CASSSTGGRRDEKLFF. The CDR3 nucleotides are TGCGCCAGCAGCTCCACAGGGGGTAGACGGGATGAAAAACTGTTTTTT.

The genes are TRBV18 and TRBJ1-1; 8 nucleotides align to TRBD1. This CDR3 is built from 14 residues. CDR1 KGHSH and CDR2 LQKENI come from the germline V gene. V was pared by 1 base and J by 6 bases, with 4 bases of the junction left unmatched. The CDR3 coding sequence is TGTGCCAGCTCACCACAGACAGGGGCAGCTGAAGCTTTCTTT. Its protein product is CASSPQTGAAEAFF.

The rearrangement joins TRBV6-5 to TRBJ2-7; D is possibly TRBD1 (6 bases). Germline V gene sequence: CDR1 MNHEY, CDR2 SVGAGI. Trimming left V 7 bases short and J 5 bases short, with 12 bases between. The CDR3 consists of 12 residues. The CDR3 loop is CASIGQGNEQYF. CDR3 DNA sequence: TGTGCCAGCATTGGGCAGGGGAACGAGCAGTACTTC.

The gene calls are TRBV28 and TRBJ2-5; D perhaps matches TRBD2 (5 bases). There are 16 residues in the CDR3. CDR1 is MDHEN and CDR2 is SYDVKM in the germline V gene. Trimming stripped 6 bases from V and 2 bases from J, with 19 bases between. CDR3 coding DNA: TGTGCCAGCAGCTCTTATAGGAGGAGGTATCAAGAGACCCAGTACTTC. Its protein product is CASSSYRRRYQETQYF. Filled out from reference TRBV28 and TRBJ2-5, the complete variable domain reads DVKVTQSSRYLVKRTGEKVFLECVQDMDHENMFWYRQDPGLGLRLIYFSYDVKMKEKGDIPEGYSVSREKKERFSLILESASTNQTSMYLCASSSYRRRYQETQYFGPGTRLLVL.

The V call is TRBV23-1, the J call TRBJ2-2; tentatively, D is TRBD2 (5 bases). TRBV23-1 is an ORF for which the function is uncertain. Trimming removed 0 bases from V and 0 bases from J, with 5 bases in between. This CDR3 contains 15 residues. In nucleotides, the CDR3 is TGCGCCAGCAGTCAATCGGGAGCGAACACCGGGGAGCTGTTTTTT. Protein sequence: CASSQSGANTGELFF.

This clone occurred a few times. The CDR3 DNA reads TGTGCCAGCAGCCAGGAGGTGGGCGCCTCCGAGCAGTACTTC. Translated, it gives CASSQEVGASEQYF. This sequence joins TRBV4-2 and TRBJ2-7; tentative D call: TRBD2 (5 bases). The CDR3 extends over 14 amino acids. V was pared by 3 bases and J by 6 bases, with 15 bases between. The germline gives CDR1 LGHNA, CDR2 YNFKEQ.

This clone ranks as medium-sized (0.01 to 0.1%). The chain couples TRBV4-3 to TRBJ1-3; the D is unclear. V lost 1 base and J lost 0, with 10 bases in between. The CDR3 covers 16 residues. Germline lookup yields CDR1 LGHNA and CDR2 YSLEER. The CDR3 is CASSQGHSASGNTIYF. CDR3 nucleotides: TGCGCCAGCAGCCAAGGACACAGCGCCTCTGGAAACACCATATATTTT.

The rearrangement links TRBV7-2 to TRBJ2-7; D possibly corresponds to TRBD1 (5 bases). CDR3 length: 15 amino acids. The V gene lost 5 bases and the J gene lost 0 bases, with 14 bases spanning the gap. Per germline, CDR1 SGHTA and CDR2 FQGNSA. The CDR3 is CASSPSTGHSYEQYF. In DNA, the CDR3 is TGTGCCAGCAGCCCTTCCACAGGTCACTCCTACGAGCAGTACTTC.

This clone was counted between two and nine times. The V and J genes are TRBV6-4 and TRBJ2-3; a weak D match, TRBD2 (6 bases). Trimming cost V 0 bases and J 2 bases, with 6 bases left between them. This CDR3 has 14 residues. Germline V gene sequence: CDR1 MRHNA, CDR2 SNTAGT. This chain's CDR3 is CASSDSRDTDTQYF. CDR3 nucleotide sequence: TGTGCCAGCAGTGACTCGCGGGACACAGATACGCAGTATTTT.

The V and J genes are TRBV19 and TRBJ2-5; maybe TRBD2 (6 bases). The DNA end is more similar to TRBJ2-7, so the J call may be wrong. The CDR3 is 14 residues long. CDR1 and CDR2 from the germline V gene are LNHDA and SQIVND (reference sequence). CDR3 coding DNA: TGTGCCAGTAGTATAGCGGGAGAAGAGTACGAGCAGTACTTC. Amino acids: CASSIAGEEYEQYF.

This chain links TRBV5-6 with TRBJ1-4; TRBD1 agrees at 8 bases. The germline gives CDR1 SGHDT, CDR2 YYEEEE. This CDR3 is 13 amino acids long. The ends lost 1 base at V and 15 bases at J; junction bases unmatched: 8. The CDR3 bases are TGTGCCAGCAGCTTGTTTCAGGGGGCTCGGGTGTTTTTT. This sequence encodes CASSLFQGARVFF.

The V call is TRBV28, the J call TRBJ2-1; the match to TRBD1 covers 7 bases. The CDR3 covers 19 residues. J lost 0 bases, V lost 7 bases, and 18 bases had no gene match. Germline CDR1 and CDR2: MDHEN and SYDVKM. DNA for the CDR3: TGTGCCAGCACCTCCACAGGGGTAGGGGTTTCTTTCTCCTACAATGAGCAGTTCTTC. Protein sequence: CASTSTGVGVSFSYNEQFF.